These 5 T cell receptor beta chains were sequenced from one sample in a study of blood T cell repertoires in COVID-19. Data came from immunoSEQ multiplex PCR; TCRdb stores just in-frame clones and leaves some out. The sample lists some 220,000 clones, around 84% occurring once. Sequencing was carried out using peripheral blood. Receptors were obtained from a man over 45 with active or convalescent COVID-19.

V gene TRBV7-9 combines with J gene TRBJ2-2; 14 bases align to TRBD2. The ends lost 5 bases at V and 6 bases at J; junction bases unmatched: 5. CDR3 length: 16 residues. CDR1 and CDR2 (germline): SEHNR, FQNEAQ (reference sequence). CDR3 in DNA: TGTGCCAGCAGCCAGACTAGCGGGGGGGCCTCCGGGGAGCTGTTTTTT. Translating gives CASSQTSGGASGELFF.

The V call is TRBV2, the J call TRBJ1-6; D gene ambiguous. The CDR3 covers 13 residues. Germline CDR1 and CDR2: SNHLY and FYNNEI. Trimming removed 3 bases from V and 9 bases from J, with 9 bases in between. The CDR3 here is CASSDTSGSPLHF. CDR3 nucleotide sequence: TGTGCCAGCAGTGATACCTCGGGTTCACCCCTCCACTTT.

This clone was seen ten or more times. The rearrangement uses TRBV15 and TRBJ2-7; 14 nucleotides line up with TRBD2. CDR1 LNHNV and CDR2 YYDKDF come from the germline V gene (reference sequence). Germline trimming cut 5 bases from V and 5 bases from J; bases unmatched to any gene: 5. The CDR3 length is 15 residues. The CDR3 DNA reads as TGTGCCACCAGCGGACTAGCGGGAGGTTATGACGAGCAGTACTTC. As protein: CATSGLAGGYDEQYF.

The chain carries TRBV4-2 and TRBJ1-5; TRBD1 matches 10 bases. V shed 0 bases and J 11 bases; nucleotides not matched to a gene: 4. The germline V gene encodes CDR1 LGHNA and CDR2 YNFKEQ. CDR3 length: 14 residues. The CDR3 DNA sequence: TGTGCCAGCAGCCAAGATATGGGACAGGGGACCCAGCATTTT. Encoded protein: CASSQDMGQGTQHF.

The CDR3 DNA reads TGTGCCAGCAGCCAAGCCTTTACAGGGATCTCCTACGAGCAGTACTTC. Amino acids: CASSQAFTGISYEQYF. The V call is TRBV14, the J call TRBJ2-7; the D gene is possibly TRBD1 (6 bases). Germline V gives CDR1 SGHDN, CDR2 FVKESK. CDR3 size: 16 residues. Trimming pared 1 base from V and 0 bases from J, leaving 13 bases between. Full variable domain (rest looked up from reference TRBV14 and TRBJ2-7): EAGVTQFPSHSVIEKGQTVTLRCDPISGHDNLYWYRRVMGKEIKFLLHFVKESKQDESGMPNNRFLAERTGGTYSTLKVQPAELEDSGVYFCASSQAFTGISYEQYFGPGTRLTVT.